These 20 T cell receptor beta chains came from one sample sequenced in a study of beta chain features in type 1 diabetes. Study conclusions and caveats: TCRB CDR3s were moderately but significantly shorter in Type 1 diabetes patients in all four CD4+ subsets.

Expressed TCRB transcripts were sequenced, since all the RNA that had been isolated was reverse transcribed. Only in-frame clones appear in the TCRdb table, and some are missing; sequencing was by immunoSEQ multiplex PCR. The table has tens of thousands of clones, almost 50% seen once. For these TCRs, the target antigens are not known. The sequenced material came from central memory CD4+ T cells from blood. Every receptor here comes from a man aged 25 to 45 with type 1 diabetes.

This clone was detected only once. V and J are TRBV29-1 and TRBJ1-1, with TRBD1 matching 10 bases. Germline CDR1 reads SQVTM; CDR2 reads ANQGSEA. The CDR3 sequence is 16 residues long. V dropped 5 bases and J dropped 4; count of bases not matched to a gene: 13. CDR3 amino acids: CSVQGGQGLRGTEAFF. In DNA, the CDR3 is TGCAGCGTTCAAGGGGGACAGGGGTTGCGAGGCACTGAAGCTTTCTTT. Using reference TRBV29-1 and TRBJ1-1 for the parts outside the CDR3, the full variable domain is SAVISQKPSRDICQRGTSLTIQCQVDSQVTMMFWYRQQPGQSLTLIATANQGSEATYESGFVIDKFPISRPNLTFSTLTVSNMSPEDSSIYLCSVQGGQGLRGTEAFFGQGTRLTVV.

The chain couples TRBV19 to TRBJ2-5; D is uncertain. Germline values: CDR1 LNHDA, CDR2 SQIVND (reference sequence). The CDR3 contains 11 residues. V was shortened by 4 bases and J by 7 bases, with 7 bases between the two germline ends. CDR3 DNA: TGTGCCAGTAGTACCTCCGGGACCCAGTACTTC. Encoded protein: CASSTSGTQYF.

This chain joins TRBV15 and TRBJ2-5; tentative D call: TRBD2 (6 bases). Trimming removed 3 bases at V and 4 bases at J, with 18 bases between. This CDR3 region has 16 residues. Germline values: CDR1 LNHNV, CDR2 YYDKDF (reference sequence). The CDR3 DNA reads TGTGCCACCAGCAGGGGGAGGACTGACTGGGGAGAGACCCAGTACTTC. Amino acids: CATSRGRTDWGETQYF.

This clone has more than one count but fewer than ten. The chain has TRBV30 and TRBJ2-3; 7 bases match TRBD2. Germline CDR1 and CDR2: GTSNPN and SVGIG (reference sequence). With 2 bases clipped from V and 2 bases from J, the junction kept 7 bases outside the gene matches. The CDR3 is 15 amino acids. CDR3 nucleotide sequence: TGTGCCTGGAGTACCGGGGGAGGGGACACAGATACGCAGTATTTT. Translating gives CAWSTGGGDTDTQYF.

In its sample, this clone was seen once. The chain employs TRBV7-2 and TRBJ2-7, with 7 nucleotides matching TRBD1. The germline V gene has CDR1 SGHTA and CDR2 FQGNSA. The length of the CDR3 is 14 residues. Trimming removed 4 bases from V and 2 bases from J; junction bases left unmatched: 5. The CDR3 DNA reads as TGTGCCAGCAGCTACCGGGACAGCACCTACGAGCAGTACTTC. Translating gives CASSYRDSTYEQYF.

This chain uses TRBV11-2 with TRBJ2-1; possible D gene TRBD1, 7 bases. The CDR3 consists of 19 residues. Trimming took off 5 bases at V and 2 bases at J, with 25 bases between the two ends. Germline V lookup: CDR1 SGHAT, CDR2 FQNNGV. The chain's CDR3 is CASSAGGTHGGGAYNEQFF. CDR3 in DNA: TGTGCCAGCAGCGCTGGTGGGACTCACGGAGGGGGCGCCTACAATGAGCAGTTCTTC.

The V gene is TRBV6-5, the J gene TRBJ2-2; perhaps TRBD1 as D (6 bases). V lost 6 bases and J lost 8, with 10 bases in between. The CDR3 is made up of 12 amino acids. Germline loops: CDR1 MNHEY, CDR2 SVGAGI. The CDR3 protein is CASRGAPGELFF. CDR3 nucleotide sequence: TGTGCCAGCAGGGGGGCGCCTGGGGAGCTGTTTTTT.

This rearrangement joins TRBV5-1 to TRBJ2-1; TRBD2 is a possible D gene (6 bases). The CDR3 spans 16 residues. The ends were cut back, 0 bases at V and 6 bases at J, with 16 bases in the middle. Germline lookup yields CDR1 SGHRS and CDR2 YFSETQ. The CDR3 region is CASSLALGGVGNEQFF. The CDR3 DNA reads TGCGCCAGCAGCTTGGCCTTGGGGGGAGTTGGCAATGAGCAGTTCTTC.

This clone was observed a few times. The chain couples TRBV25-1 to TRBJ2-5; 11 nucleotides line up with TRBD1. The DNA end favors TRBJ2-7, so the J call may be wrong. The CDR3 covers 15 residues. Germline V lookup: CDR1 MGHDK, CDR2 SYGVNS. DNA of the CDR3: TGTGCCAGCAGTGCCCGTGGGACAGGGGGCTACGAGCAGTACTTC. Encoded protein: CASSARGTGGYEQYF.

This clone occurred a few times. V and J are TRBV6-5 and TRBJ1-2, with D possibly TRBD1 on 6 matching bases. V lost 6 bases and J 6 bases, leaving 11 bases between the germline ends. Germline V lookup: CDR1 MNHEY, CDR2 SVGAGI. This CDR3 spans 12 amino acids. This CDR3 is CASSPTGNGYTF. DNA of the CDR3: TGTGCCAGCAGCCCCACAGGGAATGGCTACACCTTC.

The chain couples TRBV2 to TRBJ2-3; the D gene is possibly TRBD1 (6 bases). Germline lookup yields CDR1 SNHLY and CDR2 FYNNEI. The CDR3 is made up of 15 amino acids. Trimming cost V 7 bases and J 4 bases, with 18 bases left between them. This CDR3 is CASNADRGWADTQYF. The CDR3 nucleotides read TGTGCCAGCAACGCGGACAGAGGGTGGGCAGATACGCAGTATTTT.

The chain links TRBV7-9 to TRBJ2-1; 11 positions match TRBD2. V shed 5 bases and J 7 bases; nucleotides not matched to a gene: 7. Germline V gives CDR1 SEHNR, CDR2 FQNEAQ (reference sequence). CDR3 length equals 15 residues. CDR3 sequence: CASSLRLAGRNEQFF. Written as DNA, the CDR3 is TGTGCCAGCAGCCTTCGACTAGCGGGAAGGAATGAGCAGTTCTTC.

This clone was found a few times. The V call is TRBV18, the J call TRBJ2-1; 13 nucleotides align to TRBD2. V gave up 0 bases and J gave up 6 bases; unmatched junction bases: 2. The CDR3 totals 16 residues. Germline-derived CDR1 and CDR2 are KGHSH and LQKENI. CDR3 protein: CASSPPGLAGLNEQFF. CDR3 nucleotide sequence: TGTGCCAGCTCACCACCGGGACTAGCGGGACTCAATGAGCAGTTCTTC.

The chain employs TRBV6-1 and TRBJ2-7, with 9 bases aligning to TRBD2. The V and J ends lost 4 bases and 0 bases, in that order; junction bases with no gene match: 1. The CDR3 is 14 residues long. CDR1 and CDR2 (germline): MNHNS, SASEGT. The chain's CDR3 is CASSVAGVSYEQYF. CDR3 coding DNA: TGTGCCAGCAGTGTAGCGGGAGTCTCCTACGAGCAGTACTTC.

The V call is TRBV21-1, the J call TRBJ1-2; the table's D call of TRBD1 was not tested on the DNA. TRBV21-1 is recorded as a pseudogene. CDR3 length equals 13 residues. CDR3: CASSKKHPYGYTF. The CDR3 region has the DNA TGTGCCAGCAGCAAAAAACACCCGTATGGCTACACCTTC.

V and J are TRBV11-2 and TRBJ2-7; D gene uncertain. CDR1 SGHAT and CDR2 FQNNGV come from the germline V gene. The CDR3 extends over 13 amino acids. Trimming removed 5 bases at V and 2 bases at J, with 10 bases between. The CDR3 nucleotides are TGTGCCAGCAGCCGAAACTCCGCCTACGAGCAGTACTTC. Protein sequence: CASSRNSAYEQYF.

This CDR3 is CASSLWGTGGPEAFF. The CDR3 DNA sequence: TGCGCCAGCAGCTTGTGGGGGACAGGGGGCCCTGAAGCTTTCTTT. This chain uses TRBV5-1 with TRBJ1-1, with 12 bases matching TRBD1. The trim removed 1 base at V and 6 bases at J, leaving 4 bases unmatched. Germline values: CDR1 SGHRS, CDR2 YFSETQ. The CDR3 spans 15 residues.

The gene calls are TRBV2 and TRBJ2-7; 12 bases map to TRBD1. The CDR3 is made up of 15 amino acids. Germline lookup yields CDR1 SNHLY and CDR2 FYNNEI. V lost 5 bases, J lost 13 bases, and 15 bases stayed unmatched. CDR3: CASSPRTGTGGFIYF. CDR3 sequence (DNA): TGTGCCAGCAGTCCCCGGACCGGGACAGGGGGCTTCATTTACTTC.

The J gene is TRBJ2-7, the V gene TRBV29-1; 11 positions agree with TRBD2. The CDR3 is made up of 14 amino acids. CDR1 is SQVTM, CDR2 ANQGSEA, per germline. Losses at the gene ends were 4 bases for V and 3 bases for J; bases not matched to a gene: 5. Here the CDR3 reads CSVALAGERYEQYF. DNA of the CDR3: TGCAGCGTTGCACTAGCGGGAGAACGCTACGAGCAGTACTTC.

The chain combines TRBV7-6 with TRBJ2-1; 7 bases agree with TRBD2. The CDR3 sequence is 16 residues long. The J segment lost 6 bases and the V segment lost 2 bases, leaving 10 bases of the junction unmatched. From germline, CDR1 is SGHVS and CDR2 FNYEAQ. CDR3 in DNA: TGTGCCAGCAGCTTAAACCCGGGAGGCTACGTCAATGAGCAGTTCTTC. Protein sequence: CASSLNPGGYVNEQFF.